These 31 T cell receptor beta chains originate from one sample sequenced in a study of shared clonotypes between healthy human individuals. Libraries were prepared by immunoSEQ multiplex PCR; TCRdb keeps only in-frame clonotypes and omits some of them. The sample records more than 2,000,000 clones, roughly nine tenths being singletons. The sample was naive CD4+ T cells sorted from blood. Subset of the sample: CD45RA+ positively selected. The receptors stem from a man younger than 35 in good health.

This CDR3 is CASTSWWGGPNTGELFF. CDR3 nucleotides: TGTGCCAGTACCTCATGGTGGGGCGGCCCGAACACCGGGGAGCTGTTTTTT. The chain combines TRBV19 with TRBJ2-2; tentative D call: TRBD1 (5 bases). V was shortened by 7 bases and J by 0 bases, with 18 bases between the two germline ends. Germline V CDR1 and CDR2: LNHDA, SQIVND (reference sequence). This CDR3 spans 17 amino acids.

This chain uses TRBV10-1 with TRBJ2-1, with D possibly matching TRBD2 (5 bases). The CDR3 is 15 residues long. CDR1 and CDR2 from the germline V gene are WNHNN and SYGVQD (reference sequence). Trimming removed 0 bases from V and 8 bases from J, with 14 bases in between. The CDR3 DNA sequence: TGCGCCAGCAGTGAGTCGGGCTCCGCCGGGGATGAGCAGTTCTTC. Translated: CASSESGSAGDEQFF.

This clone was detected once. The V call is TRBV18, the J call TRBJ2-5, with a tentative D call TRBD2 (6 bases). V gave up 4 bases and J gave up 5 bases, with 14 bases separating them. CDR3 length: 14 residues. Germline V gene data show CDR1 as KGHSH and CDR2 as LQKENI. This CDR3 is CASSLGGLGETQYF. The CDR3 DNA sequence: TGTGCCAGCTCACTCGGGGGTCTCGGGGAGACCCAGTACTTC.

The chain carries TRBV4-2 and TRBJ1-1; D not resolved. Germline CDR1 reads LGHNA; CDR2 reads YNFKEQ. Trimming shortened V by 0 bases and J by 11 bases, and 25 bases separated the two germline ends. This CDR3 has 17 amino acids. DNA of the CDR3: TGTGCCAGCAGCCAAGATTTACCCTTGGCAGCGGAAAAGCGGGCTTTCTTT. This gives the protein CASSQDLPLAAEKRAFF.

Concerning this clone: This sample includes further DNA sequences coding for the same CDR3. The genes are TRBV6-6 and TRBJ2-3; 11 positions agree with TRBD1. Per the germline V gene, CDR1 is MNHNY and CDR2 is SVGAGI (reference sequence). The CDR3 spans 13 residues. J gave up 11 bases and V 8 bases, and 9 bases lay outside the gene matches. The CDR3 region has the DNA TGTGCCAGCGGACAGGGGGCAGGTCGGGGGCAGTATTTT. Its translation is CASGQGAGRGQYF.

CDR3 sequence reads: CASSLEGPANYGYTF. Here the CDR3 DNA reads TGCGCCAGCAGCCTCGAGGGTCCAGCTAACTATGGCTACACCTTC. The rearrangement links TRBV4-1 to TRBJ1-2, with D unresolved. V lost 4 bases and J lost 0, with 12 bases in between. This CDR3 contains 15 residues. The germline V gene has CDR1 MGHRA and CDR2 YSYEKL.

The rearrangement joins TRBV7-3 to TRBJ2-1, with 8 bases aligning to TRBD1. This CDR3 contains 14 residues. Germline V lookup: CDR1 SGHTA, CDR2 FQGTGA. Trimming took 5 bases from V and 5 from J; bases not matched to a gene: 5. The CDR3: CASSPRGLDNEQFF. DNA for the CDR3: TGTGCCAGCAGCCCCAGGGGGCTCGACAATGAGCAGTTCTTC.

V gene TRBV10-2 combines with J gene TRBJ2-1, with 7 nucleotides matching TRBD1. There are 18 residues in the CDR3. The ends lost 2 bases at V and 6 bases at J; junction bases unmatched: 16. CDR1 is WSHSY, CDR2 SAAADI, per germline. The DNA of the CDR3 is TGCGCCAGCAGTGAGGGCGGACAGGTAACAACGTTTGGCAATGAGCAGTTCTTC. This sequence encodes CASSEGGQVTTFGNEQFF.

The CDR3 DNA sequence: TGCACCAGCAGCCAACAGTCCGCCTCGATCTCCCACGAGCAGTACTTC. Translation gives CTSSQQSASISHEQYF. The chain uses TRBV1 and TRBJ2-7; the D segment call TRBD1 is taken from the table without a DNA check. TRBV1 is termed a pseudogene. The CDR3 is made up of 16 amino acids.

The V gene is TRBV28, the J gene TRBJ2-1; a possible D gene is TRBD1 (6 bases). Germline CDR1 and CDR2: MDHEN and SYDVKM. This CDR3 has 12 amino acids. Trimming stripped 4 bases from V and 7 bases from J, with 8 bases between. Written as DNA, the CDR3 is TGTGCCAGCAGTTCAACAGGGAATGAGCAGTTCTTC. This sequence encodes CASSSTGNEQFF.

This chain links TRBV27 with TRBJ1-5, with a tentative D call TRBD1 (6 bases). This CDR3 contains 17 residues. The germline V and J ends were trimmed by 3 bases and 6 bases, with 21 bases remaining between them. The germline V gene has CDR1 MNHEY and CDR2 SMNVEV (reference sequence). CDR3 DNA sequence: TGTGCCAGCAGTTTTGGGGGCCCGGGTTCGGCAAGTCAGCCCCAGCATTTT. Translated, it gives CASSFGGPGSASQPQHF.

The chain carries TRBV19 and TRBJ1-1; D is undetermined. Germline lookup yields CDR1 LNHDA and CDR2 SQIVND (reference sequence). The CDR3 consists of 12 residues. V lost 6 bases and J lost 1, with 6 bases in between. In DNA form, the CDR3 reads TGTGCCAGTAGGACACAGAACACTGAAGCTTTCTTT. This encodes CASRTQNTEAFF.

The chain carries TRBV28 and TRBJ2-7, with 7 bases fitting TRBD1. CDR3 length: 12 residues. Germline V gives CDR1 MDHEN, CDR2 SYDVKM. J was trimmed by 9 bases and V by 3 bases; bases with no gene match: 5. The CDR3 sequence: CASSFLGQVQYF. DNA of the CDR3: TGTGCCAGCAGTTTTCTCGGACAGGTGCAGTACTTC. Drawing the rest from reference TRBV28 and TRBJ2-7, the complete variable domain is DVKVTQSSRYLVKRTGEKVFLECVQDMDHENMFWYRQDPGLGLRLIYFSYDVKMKEKGDIPEGYSVSREKKERFSLILESASTNQTSMYLCASSFLGQVQYFGPGTRLTVT.

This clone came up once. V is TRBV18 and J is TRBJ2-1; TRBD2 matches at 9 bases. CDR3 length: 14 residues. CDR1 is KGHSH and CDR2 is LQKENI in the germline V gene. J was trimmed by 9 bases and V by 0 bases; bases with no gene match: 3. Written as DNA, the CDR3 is TGTGCCAGCTCACCACCGGGTAGCGGGGGTGAGCAGTTCTTC. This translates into CASSPPGSGGEQFF.

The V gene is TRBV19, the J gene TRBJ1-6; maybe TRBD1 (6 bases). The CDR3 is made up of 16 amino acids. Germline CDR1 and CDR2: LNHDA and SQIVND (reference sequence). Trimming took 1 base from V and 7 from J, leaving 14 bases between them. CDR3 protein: CASSIGSDRPNSPLHF. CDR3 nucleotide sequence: TGTGCCAGTAGTATAGGTTCCGACAGGCCAAATTCACCCCTCCACTTT. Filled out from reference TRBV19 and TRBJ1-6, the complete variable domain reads DGGITQSPKYLFRKEGQNVTLSCEQNLNHDAMYWYRQDPGQGLRLIYYSQIVNDFQKGDIAEGYSVSREKKESFPLTVTSAQKNPTAFYLCASSIGSDRPNSPLHFGNGTRLTVT.

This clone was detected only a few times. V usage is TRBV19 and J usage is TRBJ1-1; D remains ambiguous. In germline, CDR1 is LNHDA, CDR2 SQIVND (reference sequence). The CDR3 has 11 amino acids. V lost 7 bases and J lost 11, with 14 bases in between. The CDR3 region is CASKEGTGAFF. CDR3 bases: TGTGCCAGTAAGGAGGGAACGGGTGCTTTCTTT.

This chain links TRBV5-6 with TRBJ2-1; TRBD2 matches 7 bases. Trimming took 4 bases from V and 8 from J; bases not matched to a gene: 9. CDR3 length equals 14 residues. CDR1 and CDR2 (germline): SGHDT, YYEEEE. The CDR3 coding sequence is TGTGCCAGCAGCGTGGGGAGGGGCCGGGATGAGCAGTTCTTC. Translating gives CASSVGRGRDEQFF.

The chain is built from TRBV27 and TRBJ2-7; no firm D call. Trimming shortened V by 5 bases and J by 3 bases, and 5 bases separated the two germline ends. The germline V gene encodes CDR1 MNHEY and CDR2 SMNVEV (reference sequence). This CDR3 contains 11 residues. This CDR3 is CASSRDYEQYF. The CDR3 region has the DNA TGTGCCAGCAGTAGGGACTACGAGCAGTACTTC.

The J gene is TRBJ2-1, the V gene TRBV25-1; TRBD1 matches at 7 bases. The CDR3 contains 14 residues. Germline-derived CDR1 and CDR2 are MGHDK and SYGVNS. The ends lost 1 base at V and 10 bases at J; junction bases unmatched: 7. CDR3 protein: CASSESGTVGEQFF. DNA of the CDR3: TGTGCCAGCAGTGAATCGGGGACAGTGGGAGAGCAGTTCTTC. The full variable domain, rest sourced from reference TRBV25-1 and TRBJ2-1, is EADIYQTPRYLVIGTGKKITLECSQTMGHDKMYWYQQDPGMELHLIHYSYGVNSTEKGDLSSESTVSRIRTEHFPLTLESARPSHTSQYLCASSESGTVGEQFFGPGTRLTVL.

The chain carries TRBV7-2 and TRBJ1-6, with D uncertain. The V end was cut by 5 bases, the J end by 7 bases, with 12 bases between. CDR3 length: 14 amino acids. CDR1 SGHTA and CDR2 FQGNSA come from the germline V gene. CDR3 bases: TGTGCCAGCAGCCCATTGGCGGGAAATTCACCCCTCCACTTT. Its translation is CASSPLAGNSPLHF. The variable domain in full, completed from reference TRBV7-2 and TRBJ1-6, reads GAGVSQSPSNKVTEKGKDVELRCDPISGHTALYWYRQSLGQGLEFLIYFQGNSAPDKSGLPSDRFSAERTGGSVSTLTIQRTQQEDSAVYLCASSPLAGNSPLHFGNGTRLTVT.

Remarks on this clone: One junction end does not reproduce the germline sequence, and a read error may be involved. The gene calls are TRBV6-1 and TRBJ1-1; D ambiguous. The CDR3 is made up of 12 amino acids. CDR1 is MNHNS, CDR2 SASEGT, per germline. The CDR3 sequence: CAISEPNTEAFF. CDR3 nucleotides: TGTGCCATCAGTGAGCCCAACACTGAAGCTTTCTTT.

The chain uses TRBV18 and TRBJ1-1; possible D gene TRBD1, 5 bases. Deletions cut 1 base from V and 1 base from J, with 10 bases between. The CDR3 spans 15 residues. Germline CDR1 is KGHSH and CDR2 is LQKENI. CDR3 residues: CASSPRTQTNTEAFF. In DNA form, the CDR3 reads TGTGCCAGCTCACCACGGACACAAACGAACACTGAAGCTTTCTTT.

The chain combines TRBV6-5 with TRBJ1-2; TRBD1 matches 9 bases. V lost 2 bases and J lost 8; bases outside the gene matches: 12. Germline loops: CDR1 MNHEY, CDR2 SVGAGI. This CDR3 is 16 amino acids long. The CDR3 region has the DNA TGTGCCAGCAGTTACCTTCCCGGGACAGGGAATCAGGGCTACACCTTC. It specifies CASSYLPGTGNQGYTF.

The DNA for the CDR3 is TGTGCCAGCAGCCCGGCGTCCAGGGGGCGACGACCACAGCTGTTTTTT. The encoded protein is CASSPASRGRRPQLFF. The rearrangement links TRBV7-2 to TRBJ2-2; 8 bases are shared with TRBD1. V shed 5 bases and J 12 bases; nucleotides not matched to a gene: 17. This CDR3 is 16 amino acids long. Germline V gives CDR1 SGHTA, CDR2 FQGNSA.

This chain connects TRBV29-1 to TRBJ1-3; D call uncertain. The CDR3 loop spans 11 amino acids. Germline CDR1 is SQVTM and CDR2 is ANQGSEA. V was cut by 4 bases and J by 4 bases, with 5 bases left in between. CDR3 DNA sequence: TGCAGCGTTGCTGCCGGAAACACCATATATTTT. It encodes CSVAAGNTIYF. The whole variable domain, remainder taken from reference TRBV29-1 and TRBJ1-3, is SAVISQKPSRDICQRGTSLTIQCQVDSQVTMMFWYRQQPGQSLTLIATANQGSEATYESGFVIDKFPISRPNLTFSTLTVSNMSPEDSSIYLCSVAAGNTIYFGEGSWLTVV.

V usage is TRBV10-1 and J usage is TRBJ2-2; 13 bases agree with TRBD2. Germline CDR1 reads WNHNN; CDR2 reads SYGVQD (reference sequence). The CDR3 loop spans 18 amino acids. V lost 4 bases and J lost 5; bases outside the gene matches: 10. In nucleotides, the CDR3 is TGCGCCAGCAGTGTTGGAGGACTAGCGGGAGACGGAACCGGGGAGCTGTTTTTT. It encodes CASSVGGLAGDGTGELFF.

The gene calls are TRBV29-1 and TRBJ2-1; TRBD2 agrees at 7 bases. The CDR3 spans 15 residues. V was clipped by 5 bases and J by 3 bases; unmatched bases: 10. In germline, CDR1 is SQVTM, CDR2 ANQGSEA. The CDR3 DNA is TGCAGCGTTCCAACGCGGGGGTCAATCTACAATGAGCAGTTCTTC. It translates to CSVPTRGSIYNEQFF.

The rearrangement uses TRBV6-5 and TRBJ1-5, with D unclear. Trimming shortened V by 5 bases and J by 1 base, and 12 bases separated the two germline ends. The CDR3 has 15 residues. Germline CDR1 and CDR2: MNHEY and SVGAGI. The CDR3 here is CASSPDYDSNQPQHF. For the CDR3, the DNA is TGTGCCAGCAGTCCTGACTACGACAGCAATCAGCCCCAGCATTTT.

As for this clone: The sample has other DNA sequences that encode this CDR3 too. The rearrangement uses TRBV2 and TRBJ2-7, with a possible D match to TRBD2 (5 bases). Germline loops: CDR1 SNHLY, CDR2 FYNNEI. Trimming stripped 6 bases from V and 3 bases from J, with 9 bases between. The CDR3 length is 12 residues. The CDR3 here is CASRRESYEQYF. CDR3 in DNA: TGTGCCAGCAGGAGGGAAAGCTACGAGCAGTACTTC.

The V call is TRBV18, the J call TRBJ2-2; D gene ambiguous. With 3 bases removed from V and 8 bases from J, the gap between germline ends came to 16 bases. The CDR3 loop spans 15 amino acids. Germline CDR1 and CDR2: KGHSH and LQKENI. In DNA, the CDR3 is TGTGCCAGCTCACCTCTGCAGGAACTGGGAGGGGAGCTGTTTTTT. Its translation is CASSPLQELGGELFF.

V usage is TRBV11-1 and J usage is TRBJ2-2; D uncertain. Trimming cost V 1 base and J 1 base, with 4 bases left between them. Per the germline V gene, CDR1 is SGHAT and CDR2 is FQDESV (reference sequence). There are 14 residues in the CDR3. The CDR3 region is CASSLVRNTGELFF. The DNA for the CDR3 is TGTGCCAGCAGCTTAGTCCGGAACACCGGGGAGCTGTTTTTT.